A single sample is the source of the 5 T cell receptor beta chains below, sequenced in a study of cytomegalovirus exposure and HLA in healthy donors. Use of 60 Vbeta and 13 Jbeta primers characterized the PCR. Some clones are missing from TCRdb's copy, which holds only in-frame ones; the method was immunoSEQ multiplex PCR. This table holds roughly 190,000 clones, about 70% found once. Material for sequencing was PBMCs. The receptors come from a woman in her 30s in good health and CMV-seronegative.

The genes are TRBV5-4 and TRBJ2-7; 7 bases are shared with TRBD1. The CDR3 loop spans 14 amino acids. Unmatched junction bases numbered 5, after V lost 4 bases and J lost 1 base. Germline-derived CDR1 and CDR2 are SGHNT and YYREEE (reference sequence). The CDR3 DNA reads TGTGCCAGCAGCCGGGACAGAGGTTCCTACGAGCAGTACTTC. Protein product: CASSRDRGSYEQYF.

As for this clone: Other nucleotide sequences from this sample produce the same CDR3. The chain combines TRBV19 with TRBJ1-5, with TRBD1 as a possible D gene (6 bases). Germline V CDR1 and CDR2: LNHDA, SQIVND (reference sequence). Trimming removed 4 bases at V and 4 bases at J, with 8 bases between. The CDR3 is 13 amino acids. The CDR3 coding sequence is TGTGCCAGTAGTACCAGGGGAAATCAGCCCCAGCATTTT. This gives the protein CASSTRGNQPQHF.

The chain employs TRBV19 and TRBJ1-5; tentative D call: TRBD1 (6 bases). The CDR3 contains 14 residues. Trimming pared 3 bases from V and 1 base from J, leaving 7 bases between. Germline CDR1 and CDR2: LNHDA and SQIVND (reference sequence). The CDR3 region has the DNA TGTGCCAGTAGTATCGGACAGAGCAATCAGCCCCAGCATTTT. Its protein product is CASSIGQSNQPQHF. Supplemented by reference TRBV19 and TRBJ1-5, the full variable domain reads DGGITQSPKYLFRKEGQNVTLSCEQNLNHDAMYWYRQDPGQGLRLIYYSQIVNDFQKGDIAEGYSVSREKKESFPLTVTSAQKNPTAFYLCASSIGQSNQPQHFGDGTRLSIL.

The CDR3 here is CASSPYYTGSTEAFF. In DNA form, the CDR3 reads TGTGCCAGCTCACCATACTACACAGGGAGCACTGAAGCTTTCTTT. The gene calls are TRBV18 and TRBJ1-1, with D maybe TRBD1 (6 bases). CDR3 length: 15 amino acids. The V end lost 2 bases, the J end lost 4 bases, and 14 bases lay between the germline ends. Germline V lookup: CDR1 KGHSH, CDR2 LQKENI.

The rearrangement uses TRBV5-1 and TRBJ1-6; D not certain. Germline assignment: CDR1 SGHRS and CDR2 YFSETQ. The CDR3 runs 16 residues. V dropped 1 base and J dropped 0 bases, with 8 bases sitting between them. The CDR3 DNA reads TGCGCCAGCAGCTTGCGGGAGAGCTCCTATAATTCACCCCTCCACTTT. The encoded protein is CASSLRESSYNSPLHF. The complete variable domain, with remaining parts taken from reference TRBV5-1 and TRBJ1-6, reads KAGVTQTPRYLIKTRGQQVTLSCSPISGHRSVSWYQQTPGQGLQFLFEYFSETQRNKGNFPGRFSGRQFSNSRSEMNVSTLELGDSALYLCASSLRESSYNSPLHFGNGTRLTVT.